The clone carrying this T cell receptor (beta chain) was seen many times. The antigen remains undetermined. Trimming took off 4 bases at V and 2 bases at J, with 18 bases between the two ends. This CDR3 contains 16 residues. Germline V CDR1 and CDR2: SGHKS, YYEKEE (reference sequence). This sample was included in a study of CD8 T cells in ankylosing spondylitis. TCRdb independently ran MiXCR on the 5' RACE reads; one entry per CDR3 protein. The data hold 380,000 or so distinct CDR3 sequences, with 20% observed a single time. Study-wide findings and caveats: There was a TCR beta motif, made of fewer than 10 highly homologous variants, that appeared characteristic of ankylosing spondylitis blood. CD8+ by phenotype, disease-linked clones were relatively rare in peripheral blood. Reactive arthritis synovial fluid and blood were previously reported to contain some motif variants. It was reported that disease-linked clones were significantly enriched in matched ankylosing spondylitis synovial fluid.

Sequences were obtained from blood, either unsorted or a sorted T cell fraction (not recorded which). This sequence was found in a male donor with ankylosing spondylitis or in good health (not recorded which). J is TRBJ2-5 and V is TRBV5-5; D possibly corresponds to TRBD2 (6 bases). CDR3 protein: CASSNILRDSQETQYF. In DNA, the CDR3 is TGTGCCAGCAGCAATATACTCCGGGACTCGCAAGAGACCCAGTACTTC.